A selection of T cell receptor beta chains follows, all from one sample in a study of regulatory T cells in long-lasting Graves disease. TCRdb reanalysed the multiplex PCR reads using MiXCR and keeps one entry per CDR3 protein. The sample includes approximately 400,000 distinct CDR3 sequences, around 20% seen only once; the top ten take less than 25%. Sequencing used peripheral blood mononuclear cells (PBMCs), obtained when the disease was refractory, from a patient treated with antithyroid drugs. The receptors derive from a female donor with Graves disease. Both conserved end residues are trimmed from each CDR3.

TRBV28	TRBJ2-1	ASKISGSHNEQF
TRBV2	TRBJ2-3	ASKGQGPTDTQY
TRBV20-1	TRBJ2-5	SATSYIPQGRETQY
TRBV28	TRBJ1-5	ASSTQAGGQPQH
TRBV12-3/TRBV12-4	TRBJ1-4	ASSLDRQRFNEKLF
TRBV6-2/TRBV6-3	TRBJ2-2	ASSIAGASTGELF
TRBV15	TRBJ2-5	ATSREQRGLFNRETQY
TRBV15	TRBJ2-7	ATSRDVSYYEQY
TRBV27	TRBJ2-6	ASRQLRTGSGANVLT
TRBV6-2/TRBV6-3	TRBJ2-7	ASSYSIPGLADTYEQY
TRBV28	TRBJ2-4	ASQTSGRAKNIQY
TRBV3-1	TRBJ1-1	ASSQVRNTEAF
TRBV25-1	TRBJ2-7	ASSEPFPASEQY
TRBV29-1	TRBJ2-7	SVELKGLPSYEQY
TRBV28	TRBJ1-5	ASGGQPQH
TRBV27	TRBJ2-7	ASSLWGGSYEQY
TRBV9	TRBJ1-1	ASSLGVGAEAF
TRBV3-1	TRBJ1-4	ASSPDRNEKLF
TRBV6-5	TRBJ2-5	ASSYMAGGFQETQY
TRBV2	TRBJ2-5	ASSLTIRARTQY
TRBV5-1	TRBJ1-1	ASSSGENTEAF
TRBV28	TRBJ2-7	ASALLAPIYEQY
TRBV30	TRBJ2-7	AWSDLGLDPYEQY
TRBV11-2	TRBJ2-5	AGPRETQY
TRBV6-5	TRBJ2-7	ASSYPGTGDYEQY
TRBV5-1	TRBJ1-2	ASSLGGVGYT
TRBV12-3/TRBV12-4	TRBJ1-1	ASSFQLSGENTEAF
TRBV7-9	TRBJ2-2	ASSHPGGNTGELF
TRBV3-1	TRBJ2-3	ASSLIAGADTQY
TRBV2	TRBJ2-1	ASTEGGSDEQF
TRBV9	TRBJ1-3	ASSVGTGLSGNTIY
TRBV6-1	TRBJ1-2	ASTEDGYGYT
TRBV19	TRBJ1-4	ASSNRAGTNEKLF
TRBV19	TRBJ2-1	ASSISRHEQF
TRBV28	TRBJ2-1	ATDPGHKNEQF
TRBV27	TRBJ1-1	ASTGPGNTEAF
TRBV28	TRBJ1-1	ASSLGFLFDRGDYNTEAF
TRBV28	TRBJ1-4	ASSVQGIWF
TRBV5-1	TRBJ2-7	ASSLSTGTNSYEQY
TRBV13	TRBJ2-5	ASRAGQETQY
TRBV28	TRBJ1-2	ASSLPQGLPWGYT
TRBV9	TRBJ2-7	ASSPDPMKSYEQY
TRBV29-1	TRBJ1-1	SVEVNTEAF
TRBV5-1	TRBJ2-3	ASSLGTGDGADTQY
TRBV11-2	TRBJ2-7	ASTPGGGPYEQY
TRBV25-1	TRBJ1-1	ASSEYTSYPAF
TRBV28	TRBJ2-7	ASSTPGGAGSSYEQY
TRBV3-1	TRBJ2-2	ASSHYLGELF
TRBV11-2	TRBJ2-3	ASSLMTADTQY
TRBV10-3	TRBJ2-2	AISRLTRGTGELF
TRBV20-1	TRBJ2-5	SARDGNIPEETQY
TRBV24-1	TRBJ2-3	ATSDSYVDTQY
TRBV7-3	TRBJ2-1	ASGVSGSNEQF
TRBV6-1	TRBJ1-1	ASSEGGYRGPMNTEAF
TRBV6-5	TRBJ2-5	ASSYGSSGSKETQY